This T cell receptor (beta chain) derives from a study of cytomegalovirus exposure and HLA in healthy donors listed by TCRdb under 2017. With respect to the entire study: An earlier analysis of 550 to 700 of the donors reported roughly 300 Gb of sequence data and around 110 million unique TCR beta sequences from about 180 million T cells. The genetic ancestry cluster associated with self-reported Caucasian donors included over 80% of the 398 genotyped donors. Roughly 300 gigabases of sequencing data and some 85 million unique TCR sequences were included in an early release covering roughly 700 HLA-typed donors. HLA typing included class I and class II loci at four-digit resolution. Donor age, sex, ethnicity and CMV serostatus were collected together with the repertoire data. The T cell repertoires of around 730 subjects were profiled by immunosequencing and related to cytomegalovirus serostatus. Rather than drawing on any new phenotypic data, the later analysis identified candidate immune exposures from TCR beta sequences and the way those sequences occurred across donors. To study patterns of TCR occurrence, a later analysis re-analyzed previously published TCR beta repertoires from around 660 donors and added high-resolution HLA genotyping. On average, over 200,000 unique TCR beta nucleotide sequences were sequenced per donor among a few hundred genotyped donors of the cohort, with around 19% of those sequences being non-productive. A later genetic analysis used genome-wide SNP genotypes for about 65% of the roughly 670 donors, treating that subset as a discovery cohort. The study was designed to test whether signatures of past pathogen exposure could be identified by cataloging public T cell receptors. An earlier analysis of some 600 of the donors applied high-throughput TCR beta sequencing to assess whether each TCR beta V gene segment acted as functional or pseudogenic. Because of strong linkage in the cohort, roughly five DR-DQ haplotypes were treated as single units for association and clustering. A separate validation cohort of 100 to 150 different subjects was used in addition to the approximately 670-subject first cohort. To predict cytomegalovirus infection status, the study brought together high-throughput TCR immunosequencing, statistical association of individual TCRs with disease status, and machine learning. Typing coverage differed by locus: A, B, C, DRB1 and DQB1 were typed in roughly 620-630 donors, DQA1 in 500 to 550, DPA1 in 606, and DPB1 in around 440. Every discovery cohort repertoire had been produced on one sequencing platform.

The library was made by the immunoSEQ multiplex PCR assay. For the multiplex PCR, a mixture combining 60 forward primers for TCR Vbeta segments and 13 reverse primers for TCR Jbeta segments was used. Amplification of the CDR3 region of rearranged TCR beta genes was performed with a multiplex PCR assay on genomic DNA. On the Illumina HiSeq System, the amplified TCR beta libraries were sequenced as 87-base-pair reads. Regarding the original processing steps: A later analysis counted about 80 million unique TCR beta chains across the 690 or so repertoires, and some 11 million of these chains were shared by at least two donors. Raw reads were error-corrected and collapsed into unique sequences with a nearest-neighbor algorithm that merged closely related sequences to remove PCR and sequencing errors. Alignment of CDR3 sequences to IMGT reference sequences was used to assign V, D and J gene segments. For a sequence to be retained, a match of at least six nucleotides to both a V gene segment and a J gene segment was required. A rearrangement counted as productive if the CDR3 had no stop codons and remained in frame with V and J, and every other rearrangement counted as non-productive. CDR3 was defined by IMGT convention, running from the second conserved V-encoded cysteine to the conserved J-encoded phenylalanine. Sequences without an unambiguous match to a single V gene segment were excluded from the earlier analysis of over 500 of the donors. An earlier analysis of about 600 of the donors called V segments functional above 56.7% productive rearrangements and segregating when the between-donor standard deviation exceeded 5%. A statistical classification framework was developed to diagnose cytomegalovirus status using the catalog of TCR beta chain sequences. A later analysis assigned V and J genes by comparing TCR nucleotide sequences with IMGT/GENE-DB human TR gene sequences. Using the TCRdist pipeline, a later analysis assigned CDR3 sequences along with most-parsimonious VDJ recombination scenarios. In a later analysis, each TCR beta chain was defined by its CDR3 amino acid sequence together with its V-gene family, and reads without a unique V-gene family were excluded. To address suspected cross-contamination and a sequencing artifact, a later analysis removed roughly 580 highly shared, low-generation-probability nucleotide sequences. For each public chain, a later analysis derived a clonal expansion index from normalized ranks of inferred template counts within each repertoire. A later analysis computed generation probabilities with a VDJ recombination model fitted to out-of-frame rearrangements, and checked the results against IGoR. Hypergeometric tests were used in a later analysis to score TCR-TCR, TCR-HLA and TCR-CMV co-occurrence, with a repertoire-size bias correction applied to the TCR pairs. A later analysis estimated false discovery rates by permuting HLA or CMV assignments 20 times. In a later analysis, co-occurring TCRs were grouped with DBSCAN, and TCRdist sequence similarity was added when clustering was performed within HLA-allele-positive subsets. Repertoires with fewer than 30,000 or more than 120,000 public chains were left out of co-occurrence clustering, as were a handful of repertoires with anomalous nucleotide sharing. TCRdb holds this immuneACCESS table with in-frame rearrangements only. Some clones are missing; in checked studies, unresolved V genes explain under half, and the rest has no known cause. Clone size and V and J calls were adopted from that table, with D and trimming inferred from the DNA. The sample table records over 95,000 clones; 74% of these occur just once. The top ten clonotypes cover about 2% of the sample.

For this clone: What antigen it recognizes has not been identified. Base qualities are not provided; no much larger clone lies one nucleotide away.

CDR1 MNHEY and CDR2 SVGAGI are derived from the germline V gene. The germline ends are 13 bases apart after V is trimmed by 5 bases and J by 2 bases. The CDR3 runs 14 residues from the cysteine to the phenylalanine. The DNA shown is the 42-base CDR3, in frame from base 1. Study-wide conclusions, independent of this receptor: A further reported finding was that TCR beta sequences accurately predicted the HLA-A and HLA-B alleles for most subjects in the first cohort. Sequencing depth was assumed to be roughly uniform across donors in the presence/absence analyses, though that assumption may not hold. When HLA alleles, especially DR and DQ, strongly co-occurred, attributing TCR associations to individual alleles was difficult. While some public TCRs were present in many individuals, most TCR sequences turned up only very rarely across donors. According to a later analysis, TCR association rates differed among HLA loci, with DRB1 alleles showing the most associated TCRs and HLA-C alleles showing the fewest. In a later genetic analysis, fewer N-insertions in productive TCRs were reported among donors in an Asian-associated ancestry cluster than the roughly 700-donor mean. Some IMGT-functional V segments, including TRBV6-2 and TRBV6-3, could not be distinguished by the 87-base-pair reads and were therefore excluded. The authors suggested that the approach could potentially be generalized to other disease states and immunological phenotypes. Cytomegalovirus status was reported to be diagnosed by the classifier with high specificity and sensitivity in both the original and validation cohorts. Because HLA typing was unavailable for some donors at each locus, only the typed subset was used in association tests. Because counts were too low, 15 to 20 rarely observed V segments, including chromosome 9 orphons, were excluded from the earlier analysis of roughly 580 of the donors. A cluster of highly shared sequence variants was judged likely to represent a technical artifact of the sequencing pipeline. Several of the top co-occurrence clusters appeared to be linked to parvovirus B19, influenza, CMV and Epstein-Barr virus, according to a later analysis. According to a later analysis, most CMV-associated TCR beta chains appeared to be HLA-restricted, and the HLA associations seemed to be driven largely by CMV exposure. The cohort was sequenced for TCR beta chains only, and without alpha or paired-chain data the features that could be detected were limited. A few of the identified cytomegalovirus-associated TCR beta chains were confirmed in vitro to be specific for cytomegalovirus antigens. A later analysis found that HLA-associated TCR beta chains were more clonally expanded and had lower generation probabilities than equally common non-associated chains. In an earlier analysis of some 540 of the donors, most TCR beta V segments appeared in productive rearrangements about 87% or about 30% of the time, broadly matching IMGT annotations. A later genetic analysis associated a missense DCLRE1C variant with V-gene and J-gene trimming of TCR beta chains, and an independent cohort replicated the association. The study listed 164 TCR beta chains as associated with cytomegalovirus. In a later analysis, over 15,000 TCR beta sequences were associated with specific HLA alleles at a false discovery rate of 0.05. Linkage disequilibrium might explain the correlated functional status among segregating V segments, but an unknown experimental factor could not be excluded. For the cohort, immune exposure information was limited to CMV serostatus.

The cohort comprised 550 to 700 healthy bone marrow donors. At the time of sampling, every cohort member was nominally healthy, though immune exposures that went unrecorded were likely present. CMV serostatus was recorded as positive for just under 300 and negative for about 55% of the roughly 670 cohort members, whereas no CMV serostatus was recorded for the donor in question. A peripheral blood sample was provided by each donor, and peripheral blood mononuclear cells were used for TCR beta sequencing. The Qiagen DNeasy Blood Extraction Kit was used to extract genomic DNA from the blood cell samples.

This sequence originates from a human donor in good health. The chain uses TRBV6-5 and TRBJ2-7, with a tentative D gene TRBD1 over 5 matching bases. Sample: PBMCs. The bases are TGTGCCAGCAGTGCCAGGGCCCCTACCTACGAGCAGTACTTC. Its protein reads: CASSARAPTYEQYF.